The 3 T cell receptor beta chains listed next were all sequenced from one sample in a study of STAT5B mutations in CD4+ large granular lymphocyte leukemia. The method was immunoSEQ multiplex PCR; TCRdb's version includes in-frame clones alone and lacks a portion of them. The data show about 22,000 clones, around 76% seen once. The specimen was CD4+ T cells from blood buffy coats. The receptors here all came from a human donor in good health.

This chain joins TRBV5-5 and TRBJ2-2; D is unresolved. This CDR3 region has 14 residues. Between the trimmed V and J ends, which lost 6 bases and 4 bases, there was a span of 13 bases. Germline lookup yields CDR1 SGHKS and CDR2 YYEKEE (reference sequence). The CDR3 is CASTRLPATGELFF. The CDR3 nucleotides read TGTGCCAGCACACGTCTCCCAGCCACCGGGGAGCTGTTTTTT.

The CDR3 coding sequence is TGCAGCGTCTCTAGCGGGATCGACGAGCAGTACTTC. It yields the protein CSVSSGIDEQYF. V is TRBV29-1 and J is TRBJ2-7, with TRBD2 matching over 9 bases. The CDR3 sequence is 12 residues long. Germline CDR1 and CDR2: SQVTM and ANQGSEA. V lost 6 bases, J lost 5 bases, and 5 bases stayed unmatched.

This clone came up once. The rearrangement links TRBV27 to TRBJ1-4, with TRBD1 as a possible D gene (5 bases). Germline V gene lookup returns CDR1 MNHEY and CDR2 SMNVEV (reference sequence). V gave up 6 bases and J gave up 3 bases, with 26 bases separating them. The CDR3 is 19 residues long. As DNA, the CDR3 is TGTGCCAGCAGCCTGTCCCCCCCAGTAATCAGGGCAGCTAATGAAAAACTGTTTTTT. Its translation: CASSLSPPVIRAANEKLFF.